This T cell receptor (beta chain) was identified in a study of chronic HIV infection and antiretroviral therapy. TCRdb re-called the 5' RACE reads with MiXCR, one entry per CDR3 protein. The sample shows 40,000 to 50,000 distinct CDR3 sequences, under 20% of them seen only once. Between the trimmed V and J ends, which lost 0 bases and 8 bases, there was a span of 16 bases. The CDR3 covers 15 residues. Germline values: CDR1 SGHTA, CDR2 FQGNSA. This clonotype has ten or more counts. This clonotype originated in an adult who had HIV and had not received antiretroviral therapy, or was an uninfected healthy control (not recorded which). The chain has TRBV7-2 and TRBJ1-2; weak D call: TRBD1 (5 bases). The sequenced material came from peripheral blood. CDR3 region: CASSLAGGTLGGYTF. The CDR3 coding sequence is TGTGCCAGCAGCTTAGCGGGGGGAACCTTGGGCGGCTACACCTTC.